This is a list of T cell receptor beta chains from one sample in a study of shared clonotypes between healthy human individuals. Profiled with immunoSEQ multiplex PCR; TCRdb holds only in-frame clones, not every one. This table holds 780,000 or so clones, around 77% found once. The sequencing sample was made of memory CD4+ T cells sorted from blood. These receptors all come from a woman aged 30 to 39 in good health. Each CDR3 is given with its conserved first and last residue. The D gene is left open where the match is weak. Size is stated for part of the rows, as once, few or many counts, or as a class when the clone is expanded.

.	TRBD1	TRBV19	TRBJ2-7	TGTGCCAGTAGTATATCGACAGGGTCTGTCTACGAGCAGTACTTC	CASSISTGSVYEQYF
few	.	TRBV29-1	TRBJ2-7	TGCAGCGGTGCCGTGGAGGAGGAGCAGTACTTC	CSGAVEEEQYF
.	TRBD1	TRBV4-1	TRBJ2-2	TGCGCCAGCAGCCAACGATCAGACAGGGTCGCCACCGGGGAGCTGTTTTTT	CASSQRSDRVATGELFF
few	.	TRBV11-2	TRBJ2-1	TGTGCCAGCAGCTTACAAGATCCACAGTTCTTC	CASSLQDPQFF
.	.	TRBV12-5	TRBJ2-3	TGTGCTAGTGGTTTGGCAACCCCGTGGCTTTCCTCTAGCACAGATACGCAGTATTTT	CASGLATPWLSSSTDTQYF
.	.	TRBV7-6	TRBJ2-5	TGTGCCAGCAGCTTAGGGCAGACCCAGTACTTC	CASSLGQTQYF
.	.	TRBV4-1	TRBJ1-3	TGCGCCAGCAGCCAAGGCCAGGCCTCTGGAAACACCATATATTTT	CASSQGQASGNTIYF
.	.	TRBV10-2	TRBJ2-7	TGCGCCAGCAGTACCCGAGTTTCCTACGAGCAGTACTTC	CASSTRVSYEQYF
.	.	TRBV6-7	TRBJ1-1	TGTGCCAGCTCGAGGGGGGGCACTGAAGCTTTCTTT	CASSRGGTEAFF
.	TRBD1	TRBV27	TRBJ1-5	TGTGCCAGCAGTTTGCGAGGACAGGGGGTAGGTCAGCCCCAGCATTTT	CASSLRGQGVGQPQHF
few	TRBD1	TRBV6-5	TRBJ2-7	TGTGCCAGCAACCCGGACAGGGGGCGTTACGAGCAGTACTTC	CASNPDRGRYEQYF
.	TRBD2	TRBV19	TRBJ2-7	TGTGCCAGTAGTCCACTAGCGGGAGATTCCGAGCAGTACTTC	CASSPLAGDSEQYF
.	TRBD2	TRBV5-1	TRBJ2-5	TGCGCCAGCAGCTCACTAGCGCCCTACCAAGAGACCCAGTACTTC	CASSSLAPYQETQYF
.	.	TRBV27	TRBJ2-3	TGTGCCAGCAGTTTAACCCAGCTCAGGGGGGTAAAGGCAGATACGCAGTATTTT	CASSLTQLRGVKADTQYF
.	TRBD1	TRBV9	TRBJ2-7	TGTGCCAGCAGCGTTGGGACAGGGGCTTCCTACGAGCAGTACTTC	CASSVGTGASYEQYF
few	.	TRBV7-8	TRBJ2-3	TGTGCCAGCAGCTTAGCAGGGAGCACAGATACGCAGTATTTT	CASSLAGSTDTQYF
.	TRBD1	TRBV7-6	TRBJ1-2	TGTGCCAGCAGCTTAGGGCAGGGGGAAGGTGGCTACACCTTC	CASSLGQGEGGYTF
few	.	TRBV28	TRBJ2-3	TGTGCCAGCAGTCGAAAGAGCACAGATACGCAGTATTTT	CASSRKSTDTQYF
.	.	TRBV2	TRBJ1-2	TGTGCCAGCAGTGAGAGGCGCAATGGCTACACCTTC	CASSERRNGYTF
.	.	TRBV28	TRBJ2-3	TGTGCCAGCACCCCGACTAGTAGAACGCAGTATTTT	CASTPTSRTQYF
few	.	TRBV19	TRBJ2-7	TGTGCCAGTAAAGTCGACGGTTCCTACGAGCAGTACTTC	CASKVDGSYEQYF
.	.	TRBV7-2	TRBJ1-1	TGTGCCAGCAGCTTAGTGGCAGGATCCACTGAAGCTTTCTTT	CASSLVAGSTEAFF
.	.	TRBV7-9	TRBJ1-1	TGTGCCAGCAGCTTATTGATGAACACTGAAGCTTTCTTT	CASSLLMNTEAFF
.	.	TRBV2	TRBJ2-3	TGTGCCAGCAGTGAGAACAGTCTATCGGCAGATACGCAGTATTTT	CASSENSLSADTQYF
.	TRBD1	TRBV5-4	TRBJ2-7	TGTGCCAGCAGCTTCCGGGACAGGGATGAGCAGTACTTC	CASSFRDRDEQYF
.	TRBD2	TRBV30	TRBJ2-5	TGTGCCTGGACCCCTAGCGGGGCGCCCCAAGAGACCCAGTACTTC	CAWTPSGAPQETQYF
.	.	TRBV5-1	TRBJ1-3	TGCGCCAGCAGCTTGGGGGGGTTTACTGGAAACACCATATATTTT	CASSLGGFTGNTIYF
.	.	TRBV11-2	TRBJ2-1	TGTGCCAGCAGCTTAGCCAGCAATGAGCAGTTCTTC	CASSLASNEQFF
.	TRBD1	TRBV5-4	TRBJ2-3	TGTGCCAGCAGCGCTCCGGGACAGATCACAGATACGCAGTATTTT	CASSAPGQITDTQYF
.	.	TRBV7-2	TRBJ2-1	TGTGCCAGCAGCCAAGGTGGGGGGAGAAATGAGCAGTTCTTC	CASSQGGGRNEQFF
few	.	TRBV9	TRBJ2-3	TGTGCCAGCAGCGGGAGTGTCACAGATACGCAGTATTTT	CASSGSVTDTQYF
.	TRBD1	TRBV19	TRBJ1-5	TGTGCCAGTATCGGGCAGGGGGCGAGGTGGGGCAATCAGCCCCAGCATTTT	CASIGQGARWGNQPQHF
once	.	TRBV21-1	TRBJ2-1	TGTGCCAGCAGCACAGATCTGACAGGGAGCTCCTACAATGAGCAGTTCTTC	CASSTDLTGSSYNEQFF
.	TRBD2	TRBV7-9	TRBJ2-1	TGTGCCAGCAGCTTAGGACTAGCGAGGTACAATGAGCAGTTCTTC	CASSLGLARYNEQFF
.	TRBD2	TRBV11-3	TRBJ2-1	TGTGCCAGCAGCTTATTTAGCGGGGGCCCAACGAGCTACAATGAGCAGTTCTTC	CASSLFSGGPTSYNEQFF
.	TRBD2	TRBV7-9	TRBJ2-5	TGTGCCAGCAGCTTTGGGGAGGGAGAGACCCAGTACTTC	CASSFGEGETQYF
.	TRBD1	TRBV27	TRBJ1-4	TGTGCCAGCAGTTCTTCAGAGACAGGGCAGAATGAAAAACTGTTTTTT	CASSSSETGQNEKLFF
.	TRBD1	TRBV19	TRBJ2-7	TGTGCCAGTAGTGATCGTTCCGGACAGGGTTCCTACGAGCAGTACTTC	CASSDRSGQGSYEQYF
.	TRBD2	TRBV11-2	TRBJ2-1	TGTGCCAGCAGCCACCTAGCGGGAAGCTCCTACAATGAGCAGTTCTTC	CASSHLAGSSYNEQFF
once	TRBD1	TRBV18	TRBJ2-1	TGTGCCAGCTCACCAGGGGGGCAGGGGGCCGGTGAGCAGTTCTTC	CASSPGGQGAGEQFF
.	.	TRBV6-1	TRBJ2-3	TGTGCCAGCAGCGAACTCGGGACCAGCACAGATACGCAGTATTTT	CASSELGTSTDTQYF
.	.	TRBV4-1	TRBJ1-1	TGCGCCAGCAGCCAAGATGTCCAGTTGAACACTGAAGCTTTCTTT	CASSQDVQLNTEAFF
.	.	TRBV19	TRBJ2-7	TGTGCCAGTCAACCCCCCAGCGGCGAGCAGTACTTC	CASQPPSGEQYF
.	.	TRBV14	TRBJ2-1	TGTGCCAGCAGCATTGGGCGGAGCTACTACAATGAGCAGTTCTTC	CASSIGRSYYNEQFF